These 31 T cell receptor beta chains originate from one sample sequenced in a study of blood T cell repertoires in COVID-19. The data were produced by immunoSEQ multiplex PCR, yet TCRdb's version contains in-frame clones alone and is incomplete. The sample gives more than 250,000 clones, more than 70% of which show up once; approximately 5.3% is in the top ten. Sequenced: PBMCs or T cells enriched from blood (not recorded which). The source is a woman aged 30 to 39 who had recovered from COVID-19.

The chain combines TRBV5-1 with TRBJ1-6; D may be TRBD1 (6 bases). The CDR3 contains 14 residues. V was clipped by 4 bases and J by 7 bases, with 12 bases between them. Germline V gene sequence: CDR1 SGHRS, CDR2 YFSETQ. CDR3 sequence reads: CASSPGHTNSPLHF. As DNA, the CDR3 is TGCGCCAGCAGCCCGGGACACACAAATTCACCCCTCCACTTT.

The J gene is TRBJ1-6, the V gene TRBV25-1, with 9 bases aligning to TRBD1. Germline V gene data show CDR1 as MGHDK and CDR2 as SYGVNS. This CDR3 has 15 amino acids. The junction had 9 bases not matched to a gene; V was cut back by 6 bases and J by 9 bases. CDR3: CASSLFTGGSSPLHF. Written as DNA, the CDR3 is TGTGCCAGCAGCCTTTTCACAGGGGGCAGTTCACCCCTCCACTTT.

The chain carries TRBV11-3 and TRBJ1-1; 10 positions match TRBD1. The J segment lost 6 bases and the V segment lost 1 base, leaving 8 bases of the junction unmatched. CDR1 and CDR2 from the germline V gene are SGHNT and YENEEA. CDR3 length: 16 residues. As DNA, the CDR3 is TGTGCCAGCAGCTTAGGGTATCGACAGGGGGCCGCTGAAGCTTTCTTT. Its protein is CASSLGYRQGAAEAFF.

J is TRBJ2-1 and V is TRBV23-1; possible D gene TRBD1, 5 bases. TRBV23-1 is given ORF status, its function remaining uncertain. The CDR3 has 17 residues. Deletions cut 4 bases from V and 5 bases from J, with 21 bases between. CDR3 protein: CASSPPVNQGVDNEQFF. The CDR3, as DNA: TGCGCCAGCAGTCCGCCCGTGAACCAGGGTGTGGACAATGAGCAGTTCTTC.

CDR3 in DNA: TGTGCCAGCAGCTTAGGGGGACACGACACAGAGAGACCCGGGGAGCTGTTTTTT. Translation: CASSLGGHDTERPGELFF. This chain links TRBV11-3 with TRBJ2-2; maybe TRBD1 (6 bases). CDR1 and CDR2 from the germline V gene are SGHNT and YENEEA. Trimming removed 1 base at V and 6 bases at J, with 21 bases between. This CDR3 comprises 18 residues. The entire variable domain, with the rest obtained from reference TRBV11-3 and TRBJ2-2, is as follows: EAGVVQSPRYKIIEKKQPVAFWCNPISGHNTLYWYLQNLGQGPELLIRYENEEAVDDSQLPKDRFSAERLKGVDSTLKIQPAELGDSAVYLCASSLGGHDTERPGELFFGEGSRLTVL.

CDR3 sequence: CSASKSGGKWEDQPQHF. The CDR3 nucleotides read TGCAGTGCTAGTAAATCAGGGGGGAAATGGGAAGATCAGCCCCAGCATTTT. The chain combines TRBV20-1 with TRBJ1-5, with 7 bases aligning to TRBD1. Germline CDR1 is DFQATT and CDR2 is SNEGSKA (reference sequence). Unmatched junction bases numbered 16, after V lost 3 bases and J lost 5 bases. This CDR3 is built from 17 residues.

This chain uses TRBV6-5 with TRBJ1-2; TRBD1 might be the D (5 bases). Germline values: CDR1 MNHEY, CDR2 SVGAGI. The CDR3 runs to 15 residues. Between the trimmed V and J ends, which lost 7 bases and 0 bases, there was a span of 15 bases. CDR3 protein: CASTSGRGANYGYTF. CDR3 nucleotides: TGTGCCAGCACCTCGGGGAGGGGAGCTAACTATGGCTACACCTTC.

The genes are TRBV7-9 and TRBJ1-1, with D maybe TRBD1 (6 bases). V lost 3 bases and J 7 bases, leaving 9 bases between the germline ends. There are 12 residues in the CDR3. The germline V gene has CDR1 SEHNR and CDR2 FQNEAQ (reference sequence). CDR3 coding DNA: TGTGCCAGCAGCTTCGGACAGCTTGAAGCTTTCTTT. It yields the protein CASSFGQLEAFF.

The CDR3 spells CASSMSGQGVSGANVLTF. In DNA, the CDR3 is TGTGCCAGTAGTATGTCGGGACAGGGTGTGTCTGGGGCCAACGTCCTGACTTTC. The chain combines TRBV19 with TRBJ2-6; TRBD1 aligns across 9 bases. The CDR3 is 18 residues long. V shed 3 bases and J 1 base; nucleotides not matched to a gene: 7. Germline loops: CDR1 LNHDA, CDR2 SQIVND (reference sequence).

The genes are TRBV5-1 and TRBJ2-1, with TRBD2 matching 8 bases. The germline V gene encodes CDR1 SGHRS and CDR2 YFSETQ. This CDR3 comprises 16 residues. The J segment lost 8 bases and the V segment lost 4 bases, leaving 14 bases of the junction unmatched. CDR3 sequence (DNA): TGCGCCAGCAGCGCTATCGGGGGGGCGGCAGGTTATGAGCAGTTCTTC. Amino acids: CASSAIGGAAGYEQFF.

This clone was seen only once. The V and J genes are TRBV9 and TRBJ1-2; 7 bases are a match to TRBD1. V lost 2 bases to trimming and J lost 1 base; unmatched junction nucleotides: 17. Germline V CDR1 and CDR2: SGDLS, YYNGEE. CDR3 length: 19 residues. CDR3 in DNA: TGTGCCAGCAGCGTCACAGAGAAGAAAGGGACAGACCTTAACTATGGCTACACCTTC. This gives the protein CASSVTEKKGTDLNYGYTF.

The V and J genes are TRBV20-1 and TRBJ1-5, with a weak D call TRBD1 (6 bases). The CDR3 contains 16 residues. CDR1 and CDR2 (germline): DFQATT, SNEGSKA (reference sequence). Between the trimmed V and J ends, which lost 3 bases and 1 base, there was a span of 16 bases. CDR3 nucleotide sequence: TGCAGTGCTAGTAGCGGACAGATGATAAGCAATCAGCCCCAGCATTTT. Protein: CSASSGQMISNQPQHF.

The rearrangement links TRBV4-3 to TRBJ1-2; 7 nucleotides align to TRBD1. With V trimmed by 4 bases and J by 2 bases, 1 base remained unmatched. The CDR3 loop spans 13 amino acids. Germline assignment: CDR1 LGHNA and CDR2 YSLEER. CDR3 sequence: CASSPGQNYGYTF. CDR3 DNA: TGCGCCAGCAGCCCGGGACAGAACTATGGCTACACCTTC.

This chain joins TRBV2 and TRBJ2-1; 11 positions match TRBD2. Germline CDR1 SNHLY, CDR2 FYNNEI. Trimming took 1 base from V and 10 from J; bases not matched to a gene: 6. CDR3 length: 15 residues. CDR3 residues: CASSEGLAGPGEQFF. CDR3 in DNA: TGTGCCAGCAGTGAAGGACTAGCGGGGCCAGGGGAGCAGTTCTTC.

The rearrangement uses TRBV19 and TRBJ1-4; 9 bases fit TRBD1. J lost 5 bases, V lost 7 bases, and 5 bases had no gene match. CDR3 length: 14 residues. The germline V gene encodes CDR1 LNHDA and CDR2 SQIVND (reference sequence). The CDR3 is CASNDRGSNEKLFF. CDR3 DNA sequence: TGTGCCAGTAATGACAGGGGGTCGAATGAAAAACTGTTTTTT.

The chain employs TRBV28 and TRBJ1-1; D is possibly TRBD1 (5 bases). The CDR3 is 15 residues long. V lost 5 bases and J lost 0, with 13 bases in between. Germline values: CDR1 MDHEN, CDR2 SYDVKM. The CDR3 is CASSPPSGVNTEAFF. For the CDR3, the DNA is TGTGCCAGCAGTCCCCCTTCGGGGGTGAACACTGAAGCTTTCTTT.

The CDR3: CASSLFQGGNNSPLHF. The CDR3 coding sequence is TGTGCCAGCAGCTTATTTCAGGGCGGTAATAATTCACCCCTCCACTTT. The J gene is TRBJ1-6, the V gene TRBV7-8, with D possibly TRBD1 on 5 matching bases. Germline assignment: CDR1 SGHVS and CDR2 FQNEAQ. CDR3 length: 16 residues. V dropped 2 bases and J dropped 5 bases, with 13 bases sitting between them.

V is TRBV3-1 (or the pseudogene TRBV3-2) and J is TRBJ1-6, with a tentative D call TRBD1 (5 bases). Germline V CDR1 and CDR2: LGHDT, YNNKEL (reference sequence). The germline V and J ends were trimmed by 5 bases and 3 bases, with 8 bases remaining between them. The CDR3 spans 14 residues. The CDR3 here is CASSGGNYNSPLHF. CDR3 coding DNA: TGTGCCAGCAGCGGGGGGAACTATAATTCACCCCTCCACTTT.

The CDR3 nucleotides read TGCGCCAGCAGCCAAGATCGCGGGGGCACAGATACGCAGTATTTT. Translated, it gives CASSQDRGGTDTQYF. The chain employs TRBV4-3 and TRBJ2-3; D may be TRBD2 (6 bases). Germline CDR1 LGHNA, CDR2 YSLEER. The V gene lost 0 bases and the J gene lost 1 base, with 8 bases spanning the gap. The CDR3 is made up of 15 amino acids.

The gene calls are TRBV5-4 and TRBJ1-2; 8 positions match TRBD1. The CDR3 totals 14 residues. The germline V gene has CDR1 SGHNT and CDR2 YYREEE (reference sequence). V lost 7 bases to trimming and J lost 5 bases; unmatched junction nucleotides: 10. For the CDR3, the DNA is TGTGCCAGCGCTGAAATTCGGACAGGGTATGGCTACACCTTC. Its translation: CASAEIRTGYGYTF.

The chain combines TRBV4-2 with TRBJ2-1, with TRBD2 identical over 9 bases. Trimming took 1 base from V and 4 from J; bases not matched to a gene: 8. The CDR3 covers 17 residues. Germline V lookup: CDR1 LGHNA, CDR2 YNFKEQ. CDR3 residues: CASSQVRASGVYNEQFF. CDR3 DNA: TGTGCCAGCAGCCAAGTTCGTGCTAGCGGGGTTTACAATGAGCAGTTCTTC.

The chain recombines TRBV7-3 with TRBJ2-3; D might be TRBD2 (6 bases). This CDR3 comprises 14 residues. Trimming removed 3 bases from V and 0 bases from J, with 7 bases in between. Germline loops: CDR1 SGHTA, CDR2 FQGTGA. The CDR3 DNA follows: TGTGCCAGCAGCTTCGGGGGAAGCACAGATACGCAGTATTTT. Amino acid sequence: CASSFGGSTDTQYF.

This clone came up a few times. This sequence joins TRBV4-3 and TRBJ1-4, with D unclear. Germline CDR1 reads LGHNA; CDR2 reads YSLEER. CDR3 length: 16 residues. V was clipped by 0 bases and J by 8 bases, with 16 bases between them. The CDR3 bases are TGCGCCAGCAGCCAAGATTTTACCCTTGCGGGCGAAAAACTGTTTTTT. This translates into CASSQDFTLAGEKLFF.

The chain recombines TRBV7-2 with TRBJ1-1; D might be TRBD1 (5 bases). The CDR3 is 13 residues long. Trimming took 1 base from V and 8 from J, leaving 11 bases between them. Germline V gives CDR1 SGHTA, CDR2 FQGNSA. CDR3 coding DNA: TGTGCCAGCAGCTTAGTACAGGAGTCGGAAGCTTTCTTT. Protein product: CASSLVQESEAFF.

This clone was picked up a small number of times. The V call is TRBV4-3, the J call TRBJ1-2; D is perhaps TRBD1 (6 bases). The CDR3 totals 14 residues. V gave up 4 bases and J gave up 3 bases, with 12 bases separating them. In germline, CDR1 is LGHNA, CDR2 YSLEER. CDR3 loop: CASSLRGTDYGYTF. The CDR3 DNA follows: TGCGCCAGCAGCCTCAGGGGTACAGACTATGGCTACACCTTC.

A remark on this clone: One end of the junction varies from germline; a read error may be responsible. The chain recombines TRBV20-1 with TRBJ2-1; 8 bases map to TRBD2. In germline, CDR1 is DFQATT, CDR2 SNEGSKA (reference sequence). The CDR3 spans 11 residues. CDR3 amino acids: CSARDPGGQVF. The CDR3 bases are TGCAGTGCTAGAGACCCGGGGGGGCAAGTCTTC.

The V and J genes are TRBV6-1 and TRBJ1-2; D is possibly TRBD1 (6 bases). V lost 0 bases and J lost 4, with 9 bases in between. The CDR3 length is 14 residues. The germline gives CDR1 MNHNS, CDR2 SASEGT. The CDR3 is CASSEAPGVYGYTF. The CDR3 nucleotides read TGTGCCAGCAGTGAAGCCCCAGGGGTCTATGGCTACACCTTC.

The chain joins TRBV2 to TRBJ1-2; TRBD1 might be the D (5 bases). V was shortened by 4 bases and J by 8 bases, with 17 bases between the two germline ends. This CDR3 has 14 residues. Per the germline V gene, CDR1 is SNHLY and CDR2 is FYNNEI. As DNA, the CDR3 is TGTGCCAGCAGTGTTACCAGGGAATTACTCGGCTACACCTTC. Protein product: CASSVTRELLGYTF.

The rearrangement joins TRBV20-1 to TRBJ2-7; 10 nucleotides match TRBD2. Germline V gene lookup returns CDR1 DFQATT and CDR2 SNEGSKA (reference sequence). The J segment lost 8 bases and the V segment lost 4 bases, leaving 11 bases of the junction unmatched. CDR3 length: 14 residues. This CDR3 is CSAIEAGGTRKQYF. The DNA of the CDR3 is TGCAGTGCTATTGAAGCGGGGGGGACGAGAAAGCAGTACTTC.

V gene TRBV5-1 combines with J gene TRBJ1-2, with 8 nucleotides matching TRBD1. V shed 0 bases and J 6 bases; nucleotides not matched to a gene: 4. Germline V gene lookup returns CDR1 SGHRS and CDR2 YFSETQ. This CDR3 has 14 residues. For the CDR3, the DNA is TGCGCCAGCAGCTTGGGGGCAGGGGGCGATGGCTACACCTTC. Amino acid sequence: CASSLGAGGDGYTF.

The rearrangement joins TRBV6-6 to TRBJ1-1, with a tentative D call TRBD1 (5 bases). V lost 2 bases and J 7 bases, leaving 11 bases between the germline ends. Germline CDR1 reads MNHNY; CDR2 reads SVGAGI (reference sequence). The length of the CDR3 is 13 residues. In nucleotides, the CDR3 is TGTGCCAGCAGTTACGTCAGGGCCTTTGAAGCTTTCTTT. Protein: CASSYVRAFEAFF.